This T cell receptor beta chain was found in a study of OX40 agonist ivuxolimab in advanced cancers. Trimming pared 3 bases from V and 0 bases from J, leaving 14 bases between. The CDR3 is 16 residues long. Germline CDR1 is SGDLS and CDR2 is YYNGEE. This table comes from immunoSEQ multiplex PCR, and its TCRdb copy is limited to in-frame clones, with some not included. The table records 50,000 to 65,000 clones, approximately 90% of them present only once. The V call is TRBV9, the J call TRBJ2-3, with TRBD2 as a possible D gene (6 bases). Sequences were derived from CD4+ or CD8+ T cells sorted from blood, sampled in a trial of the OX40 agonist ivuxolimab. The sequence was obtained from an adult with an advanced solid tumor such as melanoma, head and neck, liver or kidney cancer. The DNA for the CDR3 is TGTGCCAGCAGCGCGGGGACTTCCGCTAGCACAGATACGCAGTATTTT. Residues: CASSAGTSASTDTQYF.